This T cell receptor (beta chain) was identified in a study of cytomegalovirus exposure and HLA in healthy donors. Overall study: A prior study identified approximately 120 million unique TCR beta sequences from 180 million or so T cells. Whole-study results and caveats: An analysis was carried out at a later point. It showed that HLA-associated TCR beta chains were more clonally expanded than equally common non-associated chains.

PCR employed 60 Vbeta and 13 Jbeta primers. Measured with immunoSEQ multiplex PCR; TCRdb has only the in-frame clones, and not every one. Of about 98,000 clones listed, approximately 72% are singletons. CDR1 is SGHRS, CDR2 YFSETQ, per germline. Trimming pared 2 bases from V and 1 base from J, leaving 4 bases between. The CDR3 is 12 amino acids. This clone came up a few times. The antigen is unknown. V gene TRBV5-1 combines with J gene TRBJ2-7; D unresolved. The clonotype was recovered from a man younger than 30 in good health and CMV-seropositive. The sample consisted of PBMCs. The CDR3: CASSFSSYEQYF. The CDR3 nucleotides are TGCGCCAGCAGCTTTAGTTCCTACGAGCAGTACTTC.